These T cell receptor beta chains were read from a single sample in a study of shared clonotypes between healthy human individuals. The table came from immunoSEQ multiplex PCR; TCRdb's copy has only in-frame clones and leaves some out. The sample includes some 700,000 clones, roughly 87% of them seen just once. Sequencing input: memory CD8+ T cells from PBMCs. The receptors shown here come from a man in his late teens or twenties in good health. Some clones in this sample may be carry-over from other donors' samples. Both conserved end residues are part of each CDR3. D genes are given only for firm matches. A row's size may be missing; if present it is once, few, many or a size class.

V: TRBV28
J: TRBJ2-7
size: once
D: TRBD2
DNA: TGTGCCACCGTATGGACTAGCGGCTCCTACGAGCAGTACTTC
CDR3: CATVWTSGSYEQYF

V: TRBV7-9
J: TRBJ1-2
size: few
D: -
DNA: TGTGCCAGCAGCCTTGGGGCAGGGGCTAACTATGGCTACACCTTC
CDR3: CASSLGAGANYGYTF

V: TRBV7-9
J: TRBJ2-7
size: -
D: -
DNA: TGTGCCAGCAGCACCGGGGACTACGAGCAGTACTTC
CDR3: CASSTGDYEQYF

V: TRBV27
J: TRBJ1-1
size: few
D: -
DNA: TGTGCCAGCAGCACCAACAACGGTGAAGCTTTCTTT
CDR3: CASSTNNGEAFF

V: TRBV6-5
J: TRBJ2-1
size: -
D: -
DNA: TGTGCCAGCAGCCCCCGCATCAGGGTCTTTGAGCAGTTCTTC
CDR3: CASSPRIRVFEQFF

V: TRBV5-1
J: TRBJ1-1
size: -
D: -
DNA: TGCGCCAGCAGCAGATCGAAGGGAGAAAAGAACACTGAAGCTTTCTTT
CDR3: CASSRSKGEKNTEAFF

V: TRBV10-3
J: TRBJ2-2
size: -
D: TRBD2
DNA: TGTGCCATCAGTGAATGGCGGGAGGTACGCACCGGGGAGCTGTTTTTT
CDR3: CAISEWREVRTGELFF

V: TRBV27
J: TRBJ2-7
size: -
D: -
DNA: TGTGCCAGCAGTCCTGGACGGGCCTCCTACGAGCAGTACTTC
CDR3: CASSPGRASYEQYF

V: TRBV9
J: TRBJ2-6
size: -
D: TRBD1
DNA: TGTGCCAGCAGCCCCCCGACAGGGGCTGGGGCCAACGTCCTGACTTTC
CDR3: CASSPPTGAGANVLTF

V: TRBV28
J: TRBJ2-2
size: -
D: TRBD1
DNA: TGTGCCAGCAGTTTTGGTTTTGGACAGGGGCCGGAGGCGGAGCTGTTTTTT
CDR3: CASSFGFGQGPEAELFF

V: TRBV7-9
J: TRBJ2-1
size: -
D: -
DNA: TGTGCCAGCAGCTCCCTCGTAGGGAGCTCCTACAATGAGCAGTTCTTC
CDR3: CASSSLVGSSYNEQFF

V: TRBV7-9
J: TRBJ1-3
size: -
D: -
DNA: TGTGCCAGCAGCCCCGGGACGGCCTCTGGAAACACCATATATTTT
CDR3: CASSPGTASGNTIYF

V: TRBV7-9
J: TRBJ1-5
size: -
D: -
DNA: TGTGCCAGCAGCTTGACGGATAGCAATCAGCCCCAGCATTTT
CDR3: CASSLTDSNQPQHF

V: TRBV6-5
J: TRBJ1-5
size: -
D: TRBD1
DNA: TGTGCCAGCAGTTCGACAGGGAACAGCAATCAGCCCCAGCATTTT
CDR3: CASSSTGNSNQPQHF

V: TRBV30
J: TRBJ2-7
size: -
D: -
DNA: TGTGCCTGGATGGGCAGGCCTTCCTACGAGCAGTACTTC
CDR3: CAWMGRPSYEQYF

V: TRBV4-3
J: TRBJ2-7
size: -
D: -
DNA: TGCGCCAGCAGCCAAGATGTCGGGTCCTTCGGCTACGAGCAGTACTTC
CDR3: CASSQDVGSFGYEQYF

V: TRBV23-1
J: TRBJ1-5
size: -
D: -
DNA: TGCGCCAGCACCCGGGACATTCGGAATCAGCCCCAGCATTTT
CDR3: CASTRDIRNQPQHF

V: TRBV5-6
J: TRBJ2-7
size: -
D: TRBD2
DNA: TGTGCCAGCAGTAAAAGACTAGCGGGAGCTTACGAGCAGTACTTC
CDR3: CASSKRLAGAYEQYF

V: TRBV7-8
J: TRBJ1-1
size: -
D: -
DNA: TGTGCCAGCAGCTTAGAGCTCGCCACGAACACTGAAGCTTTCTTT
CDR3: CASSLELATNTEAFF

V: TRBV6-1
J: TRBJ1-5
size: -
D: TRBD1
DNA: TGTGCCAGCAGGCAGGGGGCATGGCAGCCCCAGCATTTT
CDR3: CASRQGAWQPQHF

V: TRBV4-1
J: TRBJ2-7
size: once
D: -
DNA: TGCGCCAGCAGCCTAAACAGGGATTCCGAGCAGTACTTC
CDR3: CASSLNRDSEQYF

V: TRBV9
J: TRBJ1-1
size: -
D: -
DNA: TGTGCCAGCAGCGTAGATTGGGAGAACACTGAAGCTTTCTTT
CDR3: CASSVDWENTEAFF

V: TRBV15
J: TRBJ1-1
size: once
D: -
DNA: TGTGCCACCAGCAGAGATAAAGGAGCTGAAGCTTTCTTT
CDR3: CATSRDKGAEAFF

V: TRBV15
J: TRBJ1-5
size: -
D: -
DNA: TGTGCCACCAGTTTGGAGCGGTTTCTCAATCAGCCCCAGCATTTT
CDR3: CATSLERFLNQPQHF

V: TRBV7-9
J: TRBJ1-2
size: -
D: -
DNA: TGTGCCAGCAGCTTAAGTCATGGCAACGGCTACACCTTC
CDR3: CASSLSHGNGYTF

V: TRBV11-2
J: TRBJ1-2
size: -
D: -
DNA: TGTGCCAGCAGCTTTCTGGGGGACTATGGCTACACCTTC
CDR3: CASSFLGDYGYTF

V: TRBV28
J: TRBJ1-5
size: once
D: -
DNA: TGTGCCAGTTCTATACAGGTGCGAAATCAGCCCCAGCATTTT
CDR3: CASSIQVRNQPQHF

V: TRBV27
J: TRBJ2-1
size: many
D: TRBD2
DNA: TGTGCCAGCAGTTTTGGTAGCGGGAGTAATGAGCAGTTCTTC
CDR3: CASSFGSGSNEQFF

V: TRBV27
J: TRBJ2-7
size: -
D: TRBD1
DNA: TGTGCCAGCAGCGACAGGGGGCGTAATTACGAGCAGTACTTC
CDR3: CASSDRGRNYEQYF

V: TRBV6-5
J: TRBJ1-2
size: -
D: -
DNA: TGTGCCAGCAGCTACGGGGACAATCACCCCTATGGCTACACCTTC
CDR3: CASSYGDNHPYGYTF

V: TRBV27
J: TRBJ1-1
size: -
D: TRBD1
DNA: TGTGCCAGCAGTTATGGCCGACAGGGGGCTACTGAAGCTTTCTTT
CDR3: CASSYGRQGATEAFF

V: TRBV7-8
J: TRBJ2-5
size: -
D: -
DNA: TGTGCCAGCAGCTTACAGGGCCAAGAGACCCAGTACTTC
CDR3: CASSLQGQETQYF

V: TRBV15
J: TRBJ2-7
size: -
D: TRBD2
DNA: TGTGCCACCAGCGGGAGTTGGCGGGAGAAAGGCTACGAGCAGTACTTC
CDR3: CATSGSWREKGYEQYF

V: TRBV14
J: TRBJ2-5
size: -
D: -
DNA: TGTGCCAGCAGCCAAGGGGTTCGACCTCAAGAGACCCAGTACTTC
CDR3: CASSQGVRPQETQYF

V: TRBV7-2
J: TRBJ2-1
size: -
D: TRBD2
DNA: TGTGCCAGCAGCTTCCAGGGACTAGCGGATAGTATCTACAATGAGCAGTTCTTC
CDR3: CASSFQGLADSIYNEQFF

V: TRBV27
J: TRBJ1-2
size: once
D: TRBD1
DNA: TGTGCCAGCAGTCCCCGACAGGGGATTAACTATGGCTACACCTTC
CDR3: CASSPRQGINYGYTF

V: TRBV6-5
J: TRBJ1-5
size: -
D: -
DNA: TGTGCCAGCAGTAGGACCAAAGCGGGTCAGCCCCAGCATTTT
CDR3: CASSRTKAGQPQHF

V: TRBV27
J: TRBJ2-7
size: -
D: TRBD2
DNA: TGTGCCAGCAGTTCCCAGCGGGAGAGTCCCTACGAGCAGTACTTC
CDR3: CASSSQRESPYEQYF

V: TRBV5-4
J: TRBJ2-7
size: -
D: TRBD1
DNA: TGTGCCAGCAGCCAAGGCCCGAGACAGGGGTCGGGGTACGAGCAGTACTTC
CDR3: CASSQGPRQGSGYEQYF

V: TRBV19
J: TRBJ1-1
size: -
D: -
DNA: TGTGCCAGTACCAGGCGGTCCTGGGGCACTGAAGCTTTCTTT
CDR3: CASTRRSWGTEAFF

V: TRBV19
J: TRBJ1-1
size: -
D: -
DNA: TGTGCCAGTAGTATAGGGACACCAGGCGCTGAAGCTTTCTTT
CDR3: CASSIGTPGAEAFF

V: TRBV5-1
J: TRBJ1-1
size: -
D: -
DNA: TGCGCCAGCAGCTTTACAGGGCCCGGGAACACTGAAGCTTTCTTT
CDR3: CASSFTGPGNTEAFF

V: TRBV7-8
J: TRBJ1-1
size: -
D: -
DNA: TGTGCCAGCAGCCCGCCTATGAACACTGAAGCTTTCTTT
CDR3: CASSPPMNTEAFF

V: TRBV5-4
J: TRBJ1-1
size: -
D: -
DNA: TGTGCCAGCAGCGTCTGGGGAGGCACTGAAGCTTTCTTT
CDR3: CASSVWGGTEAFF

V: TRBV11-2
J: TRBJ2-7
size: -
D: -
DNA: TGTGCCAGCAGATCACCTGGGGGAGTCGGCGAGCAGTACTTC
CDR3: CASRSPGGVGEQYF

V: TRBV9
J: TRBJ2-2
size: -
D: -
DNA: TGTGCCAGCAGCGAGGGGAACACCGGGGAGCTGTTTTTT
CDR3: CASSEGNTGELFF

V: TRBV4-2
J: TRBJ2-7
size: -
D: -
DNA: TGTGCCAGCAGCCCCGGACTTTCCTACGAGCAGTACTTC
CDR3: CASSPGLSYEQYF

V: TRBV5-4
J: TRBJ2-2
size: -
D: TRBD2
DNA: TGTGCCAGCAGCTTGGAGGGACTAGGGCGGACCGGGGAGCTGTTTTTT
CDR3: CASSLEGLGRTGELFF

V: TRBV28
J: TRBJ2-2
size: -
D: TRBD2
DNA: TGTGCCAGCAGTTTATTCATCCTAGCGGGAGTCGCGGAGCTGTTTTTT
CDR3: CASSLFILAGVAELFF

V: TRBV27
J: TRBJ2-7
size: -
D: -
DNA: TGTGCCAGCAGTCTCTCCCTAGGGGACGCGAGCTCCTACGAGCAGTACTTC
CDR3: CASSLSLGDASSYEQYF

V: TRBV11-2
J: TRBJ2-1
size: -
D: -
DNA: TGTGCCAGCAGCCCTAATGCCCGCGCGGGGTACAATGAGCAGTTCTTC
CDR3: CASSPNARAGYNEQFF

V: TRBV28
J: TRBJ2-7
size: once
D: TRBD1
DNA: TGTGCCAGCAGTCACAGGGGCACACCCTACGAGCAGTACTTC
CDR3: CASSHRGTPYEQYF

V: TRBV19
J: TRBJ1-5
size: -
D: -
DNA: TGTGCCAGTAGTATAGGTGGGAGCAATCAGCCCCAGCATTTT
CDR3: CASSIGGSNQPQHF

V: TRBV18
J: TRBJ2-1
size: -
D: -
DNA: TGTGCCAGCTCACCACCGTTGGACAATGAGCAGTTCTTC
CDR3: CASSPPLDNEQFF

V: TRBV9
J: TRBJ2-7
size: -
D: TRBD2
DNA: TGTGCCAGCAGCGTAAATGCGGGAGGGCCGGGAGAGCAGTACTTC
CDR3: CASSVNAGGPGEQYF